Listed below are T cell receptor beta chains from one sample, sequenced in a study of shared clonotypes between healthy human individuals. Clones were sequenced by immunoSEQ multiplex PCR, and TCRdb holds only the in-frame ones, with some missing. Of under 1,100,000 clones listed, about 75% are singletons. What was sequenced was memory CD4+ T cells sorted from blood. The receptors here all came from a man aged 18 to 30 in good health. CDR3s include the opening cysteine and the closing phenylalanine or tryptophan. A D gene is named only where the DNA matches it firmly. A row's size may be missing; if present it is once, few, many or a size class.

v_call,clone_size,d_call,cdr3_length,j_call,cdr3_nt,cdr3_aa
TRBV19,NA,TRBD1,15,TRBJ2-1,TGTGCCAGTAGTATTACAGGGGGCGCCTACAATGAGCAGTTCTTC,CASSITGGAYNEQFF
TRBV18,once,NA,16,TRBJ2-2,TGTGCCAGCTCCCGGTCGGGCGGGCCGAACACCGGGGAGCTGTTTTTT,CASSRSGGPNTGELFF
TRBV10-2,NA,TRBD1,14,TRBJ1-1,TGCGCCAGCAGTACTAGACAGGGGATCACTGAAGCTTTCTTT,CASSTRQGITEAFF
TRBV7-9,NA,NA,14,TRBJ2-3,TGTGCCAGCAGCTTAGTCCAGTCAACAGATACGCAGTATTTT,CASSLVQSTDTQYF
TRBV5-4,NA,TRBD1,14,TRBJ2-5,TGTGCCAGCAGCTTGACAGGGGCGGAGGAGACCCAGTACTTC,CASSLTGAEETQYF
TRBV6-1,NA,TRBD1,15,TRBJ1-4,TGTGCCAGCAGTGGAGACAGGGTCTTTAATGAAAAACTGTTTTTT,CASSGDRVFNEKLFF
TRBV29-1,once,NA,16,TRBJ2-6,TGCAGCGCATGGCGGCGGGGCCCATCTGGGGCCAACGTCCTGACTTTC,CSAWRRGPSGANVLTF
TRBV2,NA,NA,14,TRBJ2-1,TGTGCCAGCAGTGATAAGCGGGCGGACAATGAGCAGTTCTTC,CASSDKRADNEQFF
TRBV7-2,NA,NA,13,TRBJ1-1,TGTGCCAGCAGCCCCCCCATGGGGACTGAAGCTTTCTTT,CASSPPMGTEAFF
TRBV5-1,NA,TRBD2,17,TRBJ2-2,TGCGCCAGCAGCACCGCCCTAGCGGGAGGTTCCACCGGGGAGCTGTTTTTT,CASSTALAGGSTGELFF
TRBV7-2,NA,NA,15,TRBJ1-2,TGTGCCAGCGGGCCCGGGCAGTCCTTCAACTATGGCTACACCTTC,CASGPGQSFNYGYTF
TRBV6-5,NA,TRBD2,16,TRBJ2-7,TGTGCCAGCAGTTACTCGGTCGGCAGCGGGACCTACGAGCAGTACTTC,CASSYSVGSGTYEQYF
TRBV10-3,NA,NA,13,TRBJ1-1,TGTGCCACTCGTGAGGGCGTGAACACTGAAGCTTTCTTT,CATREGVNTEAFF
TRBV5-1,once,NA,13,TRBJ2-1,TGCGCCAGCAGCCTCGATACCGTCAATGAGCAGTTCTTC,CASSLDTVNEQFF
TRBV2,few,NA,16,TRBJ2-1,TGTGCCAGCACTCGGGATTCGGCAGGGTCAGGGCCGAAGCAGTTCTTC,CASTRDSAGSGPKQFF
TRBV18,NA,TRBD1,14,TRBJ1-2,TGTGCCAGCTCACCAGGGACAGGGAACTATGGCTACACCTTC,CASSPGTGNYGYTF
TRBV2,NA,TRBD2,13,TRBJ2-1,TGTGCCAGCACGACCGGGACTAGCAATGAGCAGTTCTTC,CASTTGTSNEQFF
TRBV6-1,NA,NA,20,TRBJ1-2,TGTGCCAGCAGTGTGATAACGAAAGGGACGGTCGAGTGGGGTGGAAAGGGCTACACCTTC,CASSVITKGTVEWGGKGYTF
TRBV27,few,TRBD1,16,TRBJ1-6,TGTGCCAGCAGTTTAACCCCGCCGGGACAGAATTCACCCCTCCACTTT,CASSLTPPGQNSPLHF
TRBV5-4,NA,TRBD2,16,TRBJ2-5,TGTGCCAGCACCCACGGGGGGAAGCGGGGTGGAGAGACCCAGTACTTC,CASTHGGKRGGETQYF
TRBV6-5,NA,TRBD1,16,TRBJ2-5,TGTGCCAGCAGTTACGGGGGAGGGACAGGGCGAGAGACCCAGTACTTC,CASSYGGGTGRETQYF
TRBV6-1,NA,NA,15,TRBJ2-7,TGTGCCAGCAGTGTTAGCGTCTCAAGCTCCTACGAGCAGTACTTC,CASSVSVSSSYEQYF
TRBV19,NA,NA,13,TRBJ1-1,TGTGCCAGTAGTCTCAGGGGAATCACTGAAGCTTTCTTT,CASSLRGITEAFF
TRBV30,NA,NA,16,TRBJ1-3,TGTGCCTGGAGTTCGAGCGGGGCTCGGACTGGAAACACCATATATTTT,CAWSSSGARTGNTIYF
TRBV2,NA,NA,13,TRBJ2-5,TGTGCCAGCAGACCGGACTACCTTGAGACCCAGTACTTC,CASRPDYLETQYF
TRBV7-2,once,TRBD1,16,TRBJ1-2,TGTGCCAGCAGCTTAGGAATTCACAGGGGCGGCTATGGCTACACCTTC,CASSLGIHRGGYGYTF
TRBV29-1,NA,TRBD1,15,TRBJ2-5,TGCAGCGCCTCAGGGGGCGGCCGTTGGTCGGGAGAGCAGTACTTC,CSASGGGRWSGEQYF
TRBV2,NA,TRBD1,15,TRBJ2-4,TGTGCCAGCAGGGGGGACAGGGGCGAGTTAAACATTCAGTACTTC,CASRGDRGELNIQYF
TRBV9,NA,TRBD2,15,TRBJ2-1,TGTGCCAGCAGCGTGGGACTAGCGGGAAGGAATGAGCAGTTCTTC,CASSVGLAGRNEQFF
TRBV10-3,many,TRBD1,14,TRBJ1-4,TGTGCCATCAGTGGGGACAGGGGGGATGAAAAACTGTTTTTT,CAISGDRGDEKLFF
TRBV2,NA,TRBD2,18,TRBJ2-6,TGTGCCAGCAGGGGGGGACTAGCGGGAGTGTCTGGGGCCAACGTCCTGACTTTC,CASRGGLAGVSGANVLTF
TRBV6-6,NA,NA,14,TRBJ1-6,TGTGCCCGCAGTTACTCCGAAGATAATTCACCCCTCCACTTT,CARSYSEDNSPLHF
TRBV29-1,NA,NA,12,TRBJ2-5,TGCAGCGTTGTATGGCTAGGAGAGACCCAGTACTTC,CSVVWLGETQYF
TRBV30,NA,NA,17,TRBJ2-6,TGTGCCTGCGCTAGGGAGTCCTACCGCTCTGGGGCCAACGTCCTGACTTTC,CACARESYRSGANVLTF
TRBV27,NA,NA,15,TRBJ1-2,TGTGCCAGCAGTTTATCCGTCGGGGGATGGTATGGCTACACCTTC,CASSLSVGGWYGYTF
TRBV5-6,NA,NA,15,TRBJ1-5,TGTGCCAGCAGCTCCGGGACGGTCGGTAATCAGCCCCAGCATTTT,CASSSGTVGNQPQHF
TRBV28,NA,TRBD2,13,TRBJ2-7,TGTGCCAGCCTAGCGGGGGGCGACTACGAGCAGTACTTC,CASLAGGDYEQYF